This T cell receptor (beta chain) came from a study of T cell responses to AZD1222 COVID-19 vaccine. Second-dose timings of about 4 or about 12 weeks were pooled. V dropped 0 bases and J dropped 5; count of bases not matched to a gene: 11. The CDR3 sequence is 18 residues long. The germline V gene encodes CDR1 ENHRY and CDR2 SYGVKD. Regarding this clone: Its cognate antigen is unknown.

Repertoires were generated with immunoSEQ multiplex PCR, while TCRdb's copy carries only in-frame clones and drops some. The data contain around 190,000 clones, under 95% of them singletons. Study-wide results and limits: Rises in breadth and depth of Spike-specific TCRs came after two AZD1222 doses. Reportedly, close to half of spike-specific TCRs are directed against unmutated variant regions. Sampling that yielded the repertoires occurred only after the peak T cell response.

The origin of this receptor is an adult who received the AZD1222 COVID-19 vaccine. Specimen: peripheral blood, collected 28 days after the second AZD1222 dose. The chain uses TRBV10-3 and TRBJ2-2; 8 bases match TRBD2. The CDR3 DNA follows: TGTGCCATCAGTGAGTCGAAACCGAGCGGGAGTGGAACCGGGGAGCTGTTTTTT. Amino acid sequence: CAISESKPSGSGTGELFF.